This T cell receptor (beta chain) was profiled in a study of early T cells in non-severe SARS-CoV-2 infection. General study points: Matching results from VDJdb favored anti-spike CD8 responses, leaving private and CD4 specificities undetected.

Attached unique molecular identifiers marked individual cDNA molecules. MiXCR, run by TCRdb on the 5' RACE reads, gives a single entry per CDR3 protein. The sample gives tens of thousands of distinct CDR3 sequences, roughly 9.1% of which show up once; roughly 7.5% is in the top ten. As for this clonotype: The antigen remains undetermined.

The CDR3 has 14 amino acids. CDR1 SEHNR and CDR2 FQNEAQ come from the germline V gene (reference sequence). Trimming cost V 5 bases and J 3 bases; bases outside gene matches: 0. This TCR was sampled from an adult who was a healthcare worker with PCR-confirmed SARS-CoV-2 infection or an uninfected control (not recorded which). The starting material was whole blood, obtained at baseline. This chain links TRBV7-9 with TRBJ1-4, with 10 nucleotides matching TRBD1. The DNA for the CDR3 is TGTGCCAGCAGCGGGACAGGGGCTAATGAAAAACTGTTTTTT. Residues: CASSGTGANEKLFF.